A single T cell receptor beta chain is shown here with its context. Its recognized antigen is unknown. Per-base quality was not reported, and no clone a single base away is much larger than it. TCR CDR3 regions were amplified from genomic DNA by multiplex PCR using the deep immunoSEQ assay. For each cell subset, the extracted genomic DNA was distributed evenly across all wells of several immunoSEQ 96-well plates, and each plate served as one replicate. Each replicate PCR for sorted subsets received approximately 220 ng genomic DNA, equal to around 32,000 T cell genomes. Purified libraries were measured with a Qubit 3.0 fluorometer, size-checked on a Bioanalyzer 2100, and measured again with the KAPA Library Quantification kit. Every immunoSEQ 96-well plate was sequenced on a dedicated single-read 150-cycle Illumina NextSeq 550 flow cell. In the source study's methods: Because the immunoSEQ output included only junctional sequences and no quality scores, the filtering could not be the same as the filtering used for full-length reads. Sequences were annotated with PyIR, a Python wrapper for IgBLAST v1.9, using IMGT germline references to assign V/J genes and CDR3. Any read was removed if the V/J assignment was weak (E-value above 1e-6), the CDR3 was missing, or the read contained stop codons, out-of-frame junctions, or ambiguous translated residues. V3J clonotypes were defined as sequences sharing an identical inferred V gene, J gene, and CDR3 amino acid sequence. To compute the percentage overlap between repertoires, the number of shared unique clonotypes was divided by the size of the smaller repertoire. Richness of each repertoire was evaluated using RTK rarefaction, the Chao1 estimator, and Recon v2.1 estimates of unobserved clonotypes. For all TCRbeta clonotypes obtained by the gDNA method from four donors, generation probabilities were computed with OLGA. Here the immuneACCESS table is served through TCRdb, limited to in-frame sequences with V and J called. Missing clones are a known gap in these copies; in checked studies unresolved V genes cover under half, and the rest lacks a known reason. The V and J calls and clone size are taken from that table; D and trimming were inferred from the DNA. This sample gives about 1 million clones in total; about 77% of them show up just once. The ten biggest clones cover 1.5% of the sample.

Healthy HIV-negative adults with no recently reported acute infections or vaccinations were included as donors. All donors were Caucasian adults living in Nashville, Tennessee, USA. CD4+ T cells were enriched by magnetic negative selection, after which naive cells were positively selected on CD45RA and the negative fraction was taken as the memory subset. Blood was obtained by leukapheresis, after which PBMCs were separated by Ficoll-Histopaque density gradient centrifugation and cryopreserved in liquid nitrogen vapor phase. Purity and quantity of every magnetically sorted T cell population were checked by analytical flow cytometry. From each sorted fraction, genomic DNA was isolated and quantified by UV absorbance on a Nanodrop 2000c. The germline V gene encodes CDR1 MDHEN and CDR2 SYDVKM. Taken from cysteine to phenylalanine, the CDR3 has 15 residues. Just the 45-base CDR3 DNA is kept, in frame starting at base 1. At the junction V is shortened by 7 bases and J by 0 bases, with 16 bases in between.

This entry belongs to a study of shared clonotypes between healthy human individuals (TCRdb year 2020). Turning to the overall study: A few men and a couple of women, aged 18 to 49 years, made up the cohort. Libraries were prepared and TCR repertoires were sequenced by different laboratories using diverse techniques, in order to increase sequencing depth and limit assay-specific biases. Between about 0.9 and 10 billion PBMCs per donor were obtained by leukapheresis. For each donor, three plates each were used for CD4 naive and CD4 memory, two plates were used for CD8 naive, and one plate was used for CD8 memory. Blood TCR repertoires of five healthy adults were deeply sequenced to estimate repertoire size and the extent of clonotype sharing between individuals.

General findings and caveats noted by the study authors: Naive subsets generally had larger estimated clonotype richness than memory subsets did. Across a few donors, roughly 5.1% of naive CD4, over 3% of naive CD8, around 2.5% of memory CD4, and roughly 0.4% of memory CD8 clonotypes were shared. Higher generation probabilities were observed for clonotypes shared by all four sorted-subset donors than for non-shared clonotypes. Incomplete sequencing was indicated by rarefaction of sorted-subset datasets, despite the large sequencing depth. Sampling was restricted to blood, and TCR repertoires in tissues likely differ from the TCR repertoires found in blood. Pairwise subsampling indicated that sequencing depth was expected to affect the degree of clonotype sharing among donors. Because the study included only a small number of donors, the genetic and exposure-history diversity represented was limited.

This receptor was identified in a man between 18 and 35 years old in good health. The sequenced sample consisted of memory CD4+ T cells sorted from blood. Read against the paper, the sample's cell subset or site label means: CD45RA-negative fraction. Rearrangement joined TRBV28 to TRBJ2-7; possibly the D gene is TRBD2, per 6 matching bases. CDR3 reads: CASTRGGQPSYEQYF. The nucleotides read TGTGCCAGCACCCGAGGAGGGCAGCCCTCCTACGAGCAGTACTTC.